This T cell receptor (beta chain) emerged from a study of CD8 T cells in ankylosing spondylitis. General study findings and limits: Characteristic, it appeared, of ankylosing spondylitis blood was a TCR beta motif of eight highly homologous variants. There was reportedly significant enrichment of clones that were disease-linked in matched ankylosing spondylitis synovial fluid. Relatively rare in peripheral blood, disease-linked clones were also CD8+.

This clonotype showed up just a few times. The antigen remains unidentified. Trimming left V 1 base short and J 6 bases short, with 13 bases between. The CDR3 totals 15 residues. Germline lookup yields CDR1 WSHSY and CDR2 SAAADI. TCRdb re-called the 5' RACE reads with MiXCR, one entry per CDR3 protein. The sample contains 350,000 or so distinct CDR3 sequences, under 15% of which appear only once. Material: blood, either unsorted or a sorted T cell fraction (not recorded which). The rearrangement links TRBV10-2 to TRBJ1-5; D is perhaps TRBD1 (6 bases). The origin of this receptor is a male donor with ankylosing spondylitis or in good health (not recorded which). This chain's CDR3 is CASSEFGKGGQPQHF. CDR3 in DNA: TGCGCCAGCAGTGAGTTCGGGAAGGGGGGTCAGCCCCAGCATTTT.